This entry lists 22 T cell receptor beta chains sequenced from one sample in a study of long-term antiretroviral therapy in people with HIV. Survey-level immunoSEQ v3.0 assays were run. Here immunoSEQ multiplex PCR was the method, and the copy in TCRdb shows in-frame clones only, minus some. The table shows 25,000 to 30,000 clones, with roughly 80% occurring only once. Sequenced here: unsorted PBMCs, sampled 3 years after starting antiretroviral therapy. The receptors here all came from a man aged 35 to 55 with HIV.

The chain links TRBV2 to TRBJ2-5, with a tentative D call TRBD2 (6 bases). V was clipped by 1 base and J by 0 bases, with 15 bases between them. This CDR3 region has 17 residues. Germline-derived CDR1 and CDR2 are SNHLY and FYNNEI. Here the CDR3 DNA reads TGTGCCAGCAGTGAAGGTTGGGGGGTAACGTACCAAGAGACCCAGTACTTC. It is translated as CASSEGWGVTYQETQYF.

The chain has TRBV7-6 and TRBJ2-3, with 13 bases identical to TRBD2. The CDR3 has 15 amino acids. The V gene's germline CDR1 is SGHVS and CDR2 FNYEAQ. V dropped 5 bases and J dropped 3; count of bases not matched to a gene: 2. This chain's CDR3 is CASSLTSGGTDTQYF. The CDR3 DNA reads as TGTGCCAGCAGCCTGACTAGCGGGGGGACAGATACGCAGTATTTT.

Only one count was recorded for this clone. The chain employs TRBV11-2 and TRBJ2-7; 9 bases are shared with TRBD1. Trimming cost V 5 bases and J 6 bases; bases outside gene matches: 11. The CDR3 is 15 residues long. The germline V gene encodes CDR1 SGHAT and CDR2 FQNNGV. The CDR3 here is CASSHRPGTGIEQYF. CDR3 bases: TGTGCCAGCAGCCACCGTCCCGGGACAGGGATCGAGCAGTACTTC.

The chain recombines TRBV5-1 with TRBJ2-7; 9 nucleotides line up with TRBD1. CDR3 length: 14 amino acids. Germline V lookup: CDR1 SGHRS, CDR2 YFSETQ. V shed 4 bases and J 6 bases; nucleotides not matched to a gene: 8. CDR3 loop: CASSVAGTGIEQYF. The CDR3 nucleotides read TGCGCCAGCAGCGTCGCCGGGACAGGGATCGAGCAGTACTTC.

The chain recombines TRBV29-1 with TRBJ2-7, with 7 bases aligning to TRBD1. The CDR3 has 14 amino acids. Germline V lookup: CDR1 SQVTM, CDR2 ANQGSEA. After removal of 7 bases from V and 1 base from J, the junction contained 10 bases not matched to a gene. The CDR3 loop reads CSAIHSGGSYEQYF. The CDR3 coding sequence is TGCAGCGCAATACATTCAGGGGGTTCCTACGAGCAGTACTTC.

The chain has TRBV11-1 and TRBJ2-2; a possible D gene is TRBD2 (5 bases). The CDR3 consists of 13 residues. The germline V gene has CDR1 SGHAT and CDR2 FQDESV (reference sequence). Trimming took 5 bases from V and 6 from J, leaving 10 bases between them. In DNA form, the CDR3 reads TGTGCCAGCAGCACTACTAGTTCCGGGGAGCTGTTTTTT. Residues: CASSTTSSGELFF. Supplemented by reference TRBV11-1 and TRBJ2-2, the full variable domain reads EAEVAQSPRYKITEKSQAVAFWCDPISGHATLYWYRQILGQGPELLVQFQDESVVDDSQLPKDRFSAERLKGVDSTLKIQPAELGDSAMYLCASSTTSSGELFFGEGSRLTVL.

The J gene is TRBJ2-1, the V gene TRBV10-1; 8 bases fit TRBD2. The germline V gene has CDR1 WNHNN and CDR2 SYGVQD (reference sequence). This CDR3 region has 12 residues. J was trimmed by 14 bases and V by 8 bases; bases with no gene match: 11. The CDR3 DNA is TGCGCCAGCGGTAGCGGGGTTGGGGAAAAGTTCTTC. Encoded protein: CASGSGVGEKFF.

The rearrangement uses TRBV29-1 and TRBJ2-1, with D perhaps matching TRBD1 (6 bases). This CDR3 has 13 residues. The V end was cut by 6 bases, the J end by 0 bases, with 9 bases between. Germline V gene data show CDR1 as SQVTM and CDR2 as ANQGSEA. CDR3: CSVRGNSYNEQFF. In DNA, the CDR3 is TGCAGCGTGAGGGGGAACTCCTACAATGAGCAGTTCTTC.

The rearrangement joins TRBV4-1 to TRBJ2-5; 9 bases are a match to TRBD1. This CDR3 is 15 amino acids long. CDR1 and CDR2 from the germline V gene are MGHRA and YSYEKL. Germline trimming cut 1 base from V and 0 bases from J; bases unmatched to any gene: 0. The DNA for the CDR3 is TGCGCCAGCAGCCAAGGGGACAGGGACCAAGAGACCCAGTACTTC. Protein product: CASSQGDRDQETQYF.

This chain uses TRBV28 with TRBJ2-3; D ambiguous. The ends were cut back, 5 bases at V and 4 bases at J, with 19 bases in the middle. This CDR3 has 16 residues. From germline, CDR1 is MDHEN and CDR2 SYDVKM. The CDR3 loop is CASSLGRTVAADTQYF. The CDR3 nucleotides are TGTGCCAGCAGTCTCGGACGGACGGTGGCTGCAGATACGCAGTATTTT.

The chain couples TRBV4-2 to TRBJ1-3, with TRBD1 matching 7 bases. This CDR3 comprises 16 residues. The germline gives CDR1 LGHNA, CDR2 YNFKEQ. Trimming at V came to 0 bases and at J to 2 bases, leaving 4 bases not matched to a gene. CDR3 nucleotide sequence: TGTGCCAGCAGCCAAGACCCCACAGGGGCTGGAAACACCATATATTTT. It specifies CASSQDPTGAGNTIYF.

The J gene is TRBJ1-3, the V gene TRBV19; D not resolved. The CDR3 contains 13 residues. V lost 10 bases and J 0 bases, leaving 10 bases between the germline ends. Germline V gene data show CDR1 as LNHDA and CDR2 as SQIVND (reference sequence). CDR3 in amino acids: CATRQYSGNTIYF. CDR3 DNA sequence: TGTGCCACTAGGCAGTACTCTGGAAACACCATATATTTT.

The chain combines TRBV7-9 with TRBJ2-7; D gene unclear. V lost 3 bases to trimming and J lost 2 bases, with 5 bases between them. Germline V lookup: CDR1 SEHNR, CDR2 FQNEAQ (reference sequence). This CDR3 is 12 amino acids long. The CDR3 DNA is TGTGCCAGCAGCTTCGTACCCTACGAGCAGTACTTC. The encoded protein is CASSFVPYEQYF.

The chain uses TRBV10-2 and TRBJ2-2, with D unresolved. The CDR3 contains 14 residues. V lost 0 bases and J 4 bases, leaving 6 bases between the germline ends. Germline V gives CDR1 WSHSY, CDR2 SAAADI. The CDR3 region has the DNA TGCGCCAGCAGTGAGTCCGGGCTCACCGGGGAGCTGTTTTTT. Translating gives CASSESGLTGELFF.

The CDR3 DNA sequence: TGTGCCAGCAGCTTAGGACGGACGAGCTCCTATAATTCACCCCTCCACTTT. Translation: CASSLGRTSSYNSPLHF. J is TRBJ1-6 and V is TRBV13; D not certain. This CDR3 has 17 residues. The germline V gene encodes CDR1 PRHDT and CDR2 FYEKMQ (reference sequence). The V end was cut by 0 bases, the J end by 0 bases, with 9 bases between.

For the CDR3, the DNA is TGTGCCAGTAGTATAGATCTGGGGGGGACTGAAGCTTTCTTT. Its translation is CASSIDLGGTEAFF. This chain joins TRBV19 and TRBJ1-1, with D tentatively TRBD1 (5 bases). CDR1 and CDR2 from the germline V gene are LNHDA and SQIVND (reference sequence). This CDR3 spans 14 amino acids. Trimming stripped 0 bases from V and 5 bases from J, with 10 bases between.

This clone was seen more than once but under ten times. CDR3 DNA sequence: TGTGCCAGCAGCGTAGGTCAGGACTCCTACGAGCAGTACTTC. It yields the protein CASSVGQDSYEQYF. The chain employs TRBV9 and TRBJ2-7, with D uncertain. Trimming took 0 bases from V and 0 from J, leaving 7 bases between them. Germline assignment: CDR1 SGDLS and CDR2 YYNGEE. The CDR3 has 14 amino acids.

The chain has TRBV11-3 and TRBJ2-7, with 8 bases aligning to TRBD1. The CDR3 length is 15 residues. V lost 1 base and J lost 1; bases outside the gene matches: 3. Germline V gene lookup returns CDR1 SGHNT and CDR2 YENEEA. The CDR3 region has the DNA TGTGCCAGCAGCTTAGCCGGGACAGGTTCCTACGAGCAGTACTTC. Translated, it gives CASSLAGTGSYEQYF.

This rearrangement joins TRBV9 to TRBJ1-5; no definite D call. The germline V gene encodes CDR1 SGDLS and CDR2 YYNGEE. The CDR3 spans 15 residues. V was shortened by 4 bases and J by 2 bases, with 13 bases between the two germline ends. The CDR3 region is CASSPGAQGNQPQHF. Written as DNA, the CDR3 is TGTGCCAGCAGCCCCGGAGCCCAGGGCAATCAGCCCCAGCATTTT.

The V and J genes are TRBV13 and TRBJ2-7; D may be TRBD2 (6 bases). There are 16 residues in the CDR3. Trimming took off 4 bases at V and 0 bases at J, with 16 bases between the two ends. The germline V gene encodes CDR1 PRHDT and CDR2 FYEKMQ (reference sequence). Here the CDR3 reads CASSSGFGGSSYEQYF. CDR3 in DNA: TGTGCCAGCAGCTCCGGATTCGGGGGATCCTCCTACGAGCAGTACTTC.

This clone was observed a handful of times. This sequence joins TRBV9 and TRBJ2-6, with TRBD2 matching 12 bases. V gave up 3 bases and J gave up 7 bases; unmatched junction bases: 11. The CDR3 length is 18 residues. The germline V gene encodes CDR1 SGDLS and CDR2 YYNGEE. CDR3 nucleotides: TGTGCCAGCAGCGCACTAGCGGGAGGTATAAGTATAGCCAACGTCCTGACTTTC. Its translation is CASSALAGGISIANVLTF.

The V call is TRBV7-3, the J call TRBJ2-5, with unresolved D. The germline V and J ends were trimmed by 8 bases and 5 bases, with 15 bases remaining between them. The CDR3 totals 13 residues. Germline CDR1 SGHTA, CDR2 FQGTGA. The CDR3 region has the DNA TGTGCCAGCTGTTACGGGTCGGGCGAGACCCAGTACTTC. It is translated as CASCYGSGETQYF.